This TCR beta chain was retrieved from a study of blood T cells in healthy people across ages. Study-wide findings and caveats: Diversity estimates drawn from one million T cells were deemed underestimates. Observed TCR beta diversity showed a strong correlation with the percentage of naive T cells as measured by flow cytometry.

With respect to this clonotype: The antigen remains unidentified.

Through a sample-barcoded 5' primer and a J-beta primer mix, a second PCR was run for roughly 6 to 11 cycles. Samples each returned at least 2.5 million CDR3-containing paired-end reads. Each CDR3 protein gets one entry after TCRdb re-called the 5' RACE reads with MiXCR. The repertoire holds approximately 790,000 distinct CDR3 sequences, with 60% to 80% as singletons. There are 13 residues in the CDR3. In germline, CDR1 is MGHRA, CDR2 YSYEKL. V lost 4 bases, J lost 10 bases, and 3 bases stayed unmatched. The chain has TRBV4-1 and TRBJ2-1; 11 nucleotides align to TRBD2. Sample: blood. This TCR was recovered from a man between 25 and 39 years old in good health. The CDR3 sequence: CASSPRTSGEQFF. The CDR3 DNA reads as TGCGCCAGCAGCCCCCGGACTAGCGGGGAGCAGTTCTTC.